The present T cell receptor beta chain was sequenced within a study of cytomegalovirus exposure and HLA in healthy donors. As for the study in general: According to later analysis, the same platform produced the roughly 120 validation and some 680 first-cohort repertoires. Broader study findings: A few CMV-associated chains were confirmed in vitro to be specific for CMV antigens. Diagnosis of cytomegalovirus status made by the classifier reportedly showed high specificity and sensitivity.

Germline V gene lookup returns CDR1 ENHRY and CDR2 SYGVKD. There are 15 residues in the CDR3. After removal of 2 bases from V and 2 bases from J, the junction contained 3 bases not matched to a gene. Among the roughly 120 subjects of the validation cohort, separate from the approximately 670-subject first cohort, were the donors. Regarding this clone: The antigen remains unidentified.

Sequencing used immunoSEQ multiplex PCR; TCRdb keeps in-frame clones, though not all of them. The sample has some 160,000 clones, approximately 93% seen once. The chain is built from TRBV10-3 and TRBJ2-3; 8 bases line up with TRBD2. This TCR derives from a man between 18 and 35 years old in good health and CMV-seronegative. Sequenced: PBMCs. The CDR3 nucleotides are TGTGCCATCAGTGAGGAGCGGGGGTCCACAGATACGCAGTATTTT. Translating it yields CAISEERGSTDTQYF.